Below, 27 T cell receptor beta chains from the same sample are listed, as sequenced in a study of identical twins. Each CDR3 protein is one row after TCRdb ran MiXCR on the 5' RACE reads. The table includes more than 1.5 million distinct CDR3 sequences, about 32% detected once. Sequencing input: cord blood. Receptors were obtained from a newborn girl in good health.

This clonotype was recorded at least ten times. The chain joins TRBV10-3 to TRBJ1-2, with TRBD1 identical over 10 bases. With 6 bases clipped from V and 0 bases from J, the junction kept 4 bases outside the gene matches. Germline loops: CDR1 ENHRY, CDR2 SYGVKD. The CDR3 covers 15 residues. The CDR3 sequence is CAISGTGVPNYGYTF. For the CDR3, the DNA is TGTGCCATCAGCGGGACAGGGGTCCCTAACTATGGCTACACCTTC.

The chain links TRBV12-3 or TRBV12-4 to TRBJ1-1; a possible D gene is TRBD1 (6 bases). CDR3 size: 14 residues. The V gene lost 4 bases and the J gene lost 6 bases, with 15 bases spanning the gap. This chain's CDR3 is CASSSSRGGAEAFF. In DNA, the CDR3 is TGTGCCAGCAGTTCCTCAAGGGGGGGGGCTGAAGCTTTCTTT.

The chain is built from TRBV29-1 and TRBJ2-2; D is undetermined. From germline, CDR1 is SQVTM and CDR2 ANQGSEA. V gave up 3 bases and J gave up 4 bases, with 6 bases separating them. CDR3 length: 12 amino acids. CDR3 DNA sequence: TGCAGCGTTGATAAGGTCACCGGGGAGCTGTTTTTT. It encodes CSVDKVTGELFF.

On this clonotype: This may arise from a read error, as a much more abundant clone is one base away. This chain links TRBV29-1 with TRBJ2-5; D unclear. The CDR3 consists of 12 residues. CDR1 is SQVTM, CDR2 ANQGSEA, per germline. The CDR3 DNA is TGCAGCTCCCTAGAATTTCAAGGGACCCAGTACTTC. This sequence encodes CSSLEFQGTQYF.

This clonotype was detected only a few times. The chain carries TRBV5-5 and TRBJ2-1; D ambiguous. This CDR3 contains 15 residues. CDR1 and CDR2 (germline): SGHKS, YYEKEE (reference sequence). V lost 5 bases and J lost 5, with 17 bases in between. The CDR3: CASRPDPTRDNEQFF. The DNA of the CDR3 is TGTGCCAGCAGACCCGACCCGACTCGGGACAATGAGCAGTTCTTC.

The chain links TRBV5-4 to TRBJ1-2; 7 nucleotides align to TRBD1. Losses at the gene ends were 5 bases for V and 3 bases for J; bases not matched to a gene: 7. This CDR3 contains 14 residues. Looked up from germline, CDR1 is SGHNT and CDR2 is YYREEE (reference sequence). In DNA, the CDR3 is TGTGCCAGCAGTGGGGCAGGGGGTGACTATGGCTACACCTTC. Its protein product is CASSGAGGDYGYTF.

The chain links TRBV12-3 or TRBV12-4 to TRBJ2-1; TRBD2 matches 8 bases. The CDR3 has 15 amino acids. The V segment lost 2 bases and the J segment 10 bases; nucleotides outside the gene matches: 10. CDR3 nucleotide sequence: TGTGCCAGCAGTTTACGGCGGGGGGCATCCTACGAGCAGTTCTTC. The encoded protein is CASSLRRGASYEQFF.

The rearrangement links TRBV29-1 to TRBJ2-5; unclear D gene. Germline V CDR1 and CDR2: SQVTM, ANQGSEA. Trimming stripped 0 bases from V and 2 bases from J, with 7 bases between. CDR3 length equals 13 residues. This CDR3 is CSVEDHNQETQYF. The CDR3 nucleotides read TGCAGCGTTGAAGATCATAATCAAGAGACCCAGTACTTC.

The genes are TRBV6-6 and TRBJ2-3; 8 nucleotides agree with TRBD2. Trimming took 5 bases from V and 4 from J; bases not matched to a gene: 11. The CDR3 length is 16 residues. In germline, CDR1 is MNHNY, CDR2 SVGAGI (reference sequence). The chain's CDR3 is CASSSGTSGWSDTQYF. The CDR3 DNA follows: TGTGCCAGCAGTAGTGGGACTAGTGGGTGGTCAGATACGCAGTATTTT.

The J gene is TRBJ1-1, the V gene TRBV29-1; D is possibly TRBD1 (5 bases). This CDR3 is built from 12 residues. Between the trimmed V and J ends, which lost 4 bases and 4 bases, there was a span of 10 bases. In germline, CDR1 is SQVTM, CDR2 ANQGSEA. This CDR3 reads CSVGQQSTEAFF. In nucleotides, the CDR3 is TGCAGCGTTGGACAGCAGAGCACTGAAGCTTTCTTT. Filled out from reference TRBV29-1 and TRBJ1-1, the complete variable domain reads SAVISQKPSRDICQRGTSLTIQCQVDSQVTMMFWYRQQPGQSLTLIATANQGSEATYESGFVIDKFPISRPNLTFSTLTVSNMSPEDSSIYLCSVGQQSTEAFFGQGTRLTVV.

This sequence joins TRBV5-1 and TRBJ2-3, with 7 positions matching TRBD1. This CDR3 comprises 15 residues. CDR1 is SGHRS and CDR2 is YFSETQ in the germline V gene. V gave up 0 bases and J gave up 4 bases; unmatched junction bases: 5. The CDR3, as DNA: TGCGCCAGCAGCTTGGCTTATCAGGGGGCAGATACGCAGTATTTT. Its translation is CASSLAYQGADTQYF. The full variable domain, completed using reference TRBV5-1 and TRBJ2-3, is KAGVTQTPRYLIKTRGQQVTLSCSPISGHRSVSWYQQTPGQGLQFLFEYFSETQRNKGNFPGRFSGRQFSNSRSEMNVSTLELGDSALYLCASSLAYQGADTQYFGPGTRLTVL.

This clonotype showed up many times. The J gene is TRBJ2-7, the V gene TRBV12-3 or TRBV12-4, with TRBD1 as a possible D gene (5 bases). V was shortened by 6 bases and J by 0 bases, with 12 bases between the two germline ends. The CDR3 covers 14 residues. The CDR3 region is CASSPAGLSYEQYF. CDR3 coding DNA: TGTGCCAGCAGCCCGGCAGGGCTCTCCTACGAGCAGTACTTC.

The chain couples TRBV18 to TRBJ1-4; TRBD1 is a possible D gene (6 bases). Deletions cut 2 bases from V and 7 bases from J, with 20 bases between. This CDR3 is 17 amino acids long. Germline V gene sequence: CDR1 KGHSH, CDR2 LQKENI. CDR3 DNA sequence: TGTGCCAGCTCACCAGTGACAGGAACTACCCTTAGTGAAAAACTGTTTTTT. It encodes CASSPVTGTTLSEKLFF.

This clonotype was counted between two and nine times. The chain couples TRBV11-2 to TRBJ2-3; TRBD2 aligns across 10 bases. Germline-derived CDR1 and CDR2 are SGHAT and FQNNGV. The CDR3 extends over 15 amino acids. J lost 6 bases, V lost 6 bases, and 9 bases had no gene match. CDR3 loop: CASRSISGGWDTQYF. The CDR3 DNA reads TGTGCCAGCAGAAGCATTAGCGGGGGGTGGGATACGCAGTATTTT.

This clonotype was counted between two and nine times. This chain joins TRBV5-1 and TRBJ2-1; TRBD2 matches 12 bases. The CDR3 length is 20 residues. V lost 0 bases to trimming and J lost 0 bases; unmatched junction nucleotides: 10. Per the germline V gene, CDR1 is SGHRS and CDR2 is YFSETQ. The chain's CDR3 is CASSLAPGLAGLSSYNEQFF. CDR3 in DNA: TGCGCCAGCAGCTTGGCTCCGGGACTAGCGGGCCTCAGCTCCTACAATGAGCAGTTCTTC.

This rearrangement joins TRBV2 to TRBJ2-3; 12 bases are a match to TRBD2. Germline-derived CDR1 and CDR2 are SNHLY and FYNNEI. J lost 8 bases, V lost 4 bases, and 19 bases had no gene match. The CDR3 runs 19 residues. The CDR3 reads CASSGPSSGRAKFAFTQYF. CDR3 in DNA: TGTGCCAGCAGTGGCCCGTCTAGCGGGAGGGCCAAGTTCGCGTTTACGCAGTATTTT. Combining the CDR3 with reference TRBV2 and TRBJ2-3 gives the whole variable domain EPEVTQTPSHQVTQMGQEVILRCVPISNHLYFYWYRQILGQKVEFLVSFYNNEISEKSEIFDDQFSVERPDGSNFTLKIRSTKLEDSAMYFCASSGPSSGRAKFAFTQYFGPGTRLTVL.

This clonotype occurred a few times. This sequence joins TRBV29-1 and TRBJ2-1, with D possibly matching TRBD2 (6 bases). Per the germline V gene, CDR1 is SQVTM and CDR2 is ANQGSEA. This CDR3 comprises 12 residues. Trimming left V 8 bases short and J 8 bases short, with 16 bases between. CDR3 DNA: TGCAGCACCCATTCGCCGGGGGATGAGCAGTTCTTC. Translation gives CSTHSPGDEQFF.

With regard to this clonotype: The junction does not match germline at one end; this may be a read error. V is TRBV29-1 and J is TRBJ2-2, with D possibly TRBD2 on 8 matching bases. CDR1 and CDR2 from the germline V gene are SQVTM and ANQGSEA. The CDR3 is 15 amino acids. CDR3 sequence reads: CSVVFSGGGTGDLFF. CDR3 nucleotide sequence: TGCAGCGTTGTTTTCTCGGGAGGGGGCACCGGGGACCTGTTTTTT.

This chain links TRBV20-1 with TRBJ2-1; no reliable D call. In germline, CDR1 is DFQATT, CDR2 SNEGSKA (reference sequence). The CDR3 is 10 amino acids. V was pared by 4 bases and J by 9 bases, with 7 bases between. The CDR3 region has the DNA TGCAGTGCTACGGAGTCTGAGCAGTTCTTC. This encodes CSATESEQFF.

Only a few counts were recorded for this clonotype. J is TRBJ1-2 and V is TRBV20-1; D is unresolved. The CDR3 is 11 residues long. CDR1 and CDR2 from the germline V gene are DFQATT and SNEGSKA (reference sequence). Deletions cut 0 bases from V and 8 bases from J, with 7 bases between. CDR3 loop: CSARDVKGYTF. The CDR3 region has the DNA TGCAGTGCTAGAGATGTAAAGGGCTACACCTTC.

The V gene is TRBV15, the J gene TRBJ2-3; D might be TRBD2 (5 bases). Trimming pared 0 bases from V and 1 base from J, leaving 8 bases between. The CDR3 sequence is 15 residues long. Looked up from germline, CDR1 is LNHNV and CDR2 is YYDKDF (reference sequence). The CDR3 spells CATSREDGGTDTQYF. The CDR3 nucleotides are TGTGCCACCAGCAGAGAAGACGGGGGCACAGATACGCAGTATTTT.

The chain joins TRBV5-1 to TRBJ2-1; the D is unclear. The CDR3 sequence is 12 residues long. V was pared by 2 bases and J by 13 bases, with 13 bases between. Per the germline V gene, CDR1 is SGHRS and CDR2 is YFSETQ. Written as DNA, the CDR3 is TGCGCCAGCAGCTTAGACGTGAAGACCCAGTTCTTC. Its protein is CASSLDVKTQFF.

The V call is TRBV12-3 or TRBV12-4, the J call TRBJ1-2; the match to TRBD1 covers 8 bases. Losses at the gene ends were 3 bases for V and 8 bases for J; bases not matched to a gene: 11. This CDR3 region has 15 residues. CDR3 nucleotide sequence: TGTGCCAGCAGTTTTGGATCGGACAGGGAATACGGCTACACCTTC. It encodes CASSFGSDREYGYTF.

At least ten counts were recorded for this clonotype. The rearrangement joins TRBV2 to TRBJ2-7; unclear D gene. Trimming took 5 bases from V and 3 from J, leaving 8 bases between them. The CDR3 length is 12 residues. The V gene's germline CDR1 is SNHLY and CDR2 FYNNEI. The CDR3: CASSPDFYEQYF. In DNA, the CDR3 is TGTGCCAGCAGTCCCGACTTCTACGAGCAGTACTTC.

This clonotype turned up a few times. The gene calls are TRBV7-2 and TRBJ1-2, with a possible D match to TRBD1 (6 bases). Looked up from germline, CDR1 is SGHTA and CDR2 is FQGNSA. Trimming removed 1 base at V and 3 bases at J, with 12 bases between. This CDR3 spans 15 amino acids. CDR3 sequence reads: CASSLVSGTHYGYTF. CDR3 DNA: TGTGCCAGCAGCTTAGTATCCGGGACACACTATGGCTACACCTTC.

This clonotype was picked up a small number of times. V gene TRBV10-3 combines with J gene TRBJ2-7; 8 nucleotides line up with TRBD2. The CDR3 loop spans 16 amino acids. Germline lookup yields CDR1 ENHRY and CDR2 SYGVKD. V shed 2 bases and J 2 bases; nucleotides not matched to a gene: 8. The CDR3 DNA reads TGTGCCATCAGTGAGCCAGCGGGACTAGGGACCTACGAGCAGTACTTC. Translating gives CAISEPAGLGTYEQYF.

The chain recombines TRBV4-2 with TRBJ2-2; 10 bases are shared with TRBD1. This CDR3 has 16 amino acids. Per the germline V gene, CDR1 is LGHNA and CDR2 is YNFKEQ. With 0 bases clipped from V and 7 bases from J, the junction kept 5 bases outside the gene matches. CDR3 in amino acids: CASSQDWTGGSGELFF. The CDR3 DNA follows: TGTGCCAGCAGCCAAGATTGGACAGGGGGAAGCGGGGAGCTGTTTTTT.